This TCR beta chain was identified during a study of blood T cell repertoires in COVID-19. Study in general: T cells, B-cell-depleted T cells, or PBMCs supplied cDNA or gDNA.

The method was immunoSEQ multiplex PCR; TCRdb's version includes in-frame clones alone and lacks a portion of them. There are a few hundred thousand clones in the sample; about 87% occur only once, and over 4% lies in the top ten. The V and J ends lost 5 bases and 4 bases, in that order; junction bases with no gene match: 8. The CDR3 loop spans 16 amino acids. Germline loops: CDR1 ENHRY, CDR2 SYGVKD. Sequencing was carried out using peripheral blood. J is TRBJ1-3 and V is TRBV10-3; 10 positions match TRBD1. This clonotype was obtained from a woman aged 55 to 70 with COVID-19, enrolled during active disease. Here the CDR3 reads CAISPGDRGLGNTIYF. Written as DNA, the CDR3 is TGTGCCATCAGTCCGGGGGACAGGGGTTTAGGAAACACCATATATTTT.